The rows below give T cell receptor beta chains drawn from one sample of a study of blood T cell repertoires in COVID-19. TCRdb keeps only in-frame clones here, not all; method: immunoSEQ multiplex PCR. Of about 240,000 clones in the sample, roughly 90% were seen once. Input material: peripheral blood. The receptors were gathered from a man in his sixties with acute or convalescent COVID-19. The CDR3 runs from the conserved cysteine through the conserved F or W. Size tells how often a clone was seen (once, few, many) or the class of an expanded clone, and some rows leave it out.

V gene	clone size	CDR3 length	J gene	CDR3 protein
TRBV12-3/TRBV12-4	NA	12	TRBJ2-7	CASKGEGYEQYF
TRBV6-5	NA	13	TRBJ1-4	CASMTVMNEKLFF
TRBV6-5	NA	15	TRBJ2-3	CASSYGDTHTDTQYF
TRBV19	NA	19	TRBJ2-6	CASSIFLGTGNTGANVLTF
TRBV28	NA	16	TRBJ2-5	CASRLSTGVGQETQYF
TRBV11-1	NA	12	TRBJ1-1	CASSSSGVEAFF
TRBV7-2	NA	16	TRBJ2-3	CASSLGLAGDTDTQYF
TRBV11-2	NA	15	TRBJ2-7	CASSLGPRGAYEQYF
TRBV5-6	NA	13	TRBJ2-1	CASSSGTGNEQFF
TRBV6-5	NA	14	TRBJ1-2	CASSLFPQSDGYTF
TRBV28	NA	12	TRBJ2-7	CASSFPSYEQYF
TRBV7-9	many	12	TRBJ2-1	CASSSNYNEQFF
TRBV7-2	NA	15	TRBJ1-1	CASSPGLSGRTEAFF
TRBV7-6	NA	15	TRBJ2-7	CASSLEGQASYEQYF
TRBV3-1/TRBV3-2	NA	13	TRBJ1-1	CASSPRRNTEAFF
TRBV7-9	few	15	TRBJ2-7	CASSKRTSGSYEQYF
TRBV5-1	NA	13	TRBJ2-2	CASSLRGPGELFF
TRBV9	NA	16	TRBJ2-3	CASSGTSGIEADTQYF
TRBV5-8	NA	15	TRBJ2-3	CASSLDRSGSDTQYF
TRBV6-6	few	12	TRBJ2-7	CASRRGDGEQYF
TRBV11-3	NA	13	TRBJ2-7	CASSGRDRGEQYF
TRBV4-3	NA	14	TRBJ2-1	CASSQDWARQTQFF
TRBV4-3	NA	14	TRBJ2-3	CASSRTTGQNTQYF
TRBV28	NA	16	TRBJ2-3	CASSSLAGSSTDTQYF
TRBV19	NA	13	TRBJ2-1	CASRGPSYNEQFF
TRBV9	NA	13	TRBJ2-1	CASSGSSYNEQFF
TRBV11-2	once	15	TRBJ2-2	CASSNPSGRVGELFF
TRBV12-3/TRBV12-4	NA	13	TRBJ2-7	CASLSSISYEQYF
TRBV6-2/TRBV6-3	NA	15	TRBJ1-5	CASSYSEYSNQPQHF
TRBV9	once	16	TRBJ2-1	CASSVGGTSSYNEQFF
TRBV5-1	NA	17	TRBJ1-5	CASSPRHPKPSNQPQHF
TRBV6-5	NA	16	TRBJ2-4	CASSWGGAETKNIQYF
TRBV7-8	NA	17	TRBJ1-6	CASSATRAASYNSPLHF
TRBV28	few	14	TRBJ2-7	CASSLALGAYEQYF
TRBV7-3	NA	19	TRBJ2-1	CASSLLRGVAGDLDNEQFF
TRBV18	NA	14	TRBJ2-5	CASSQGTGVETQYF
TRBV4-2	NA	16	TRBJ1-4	CASSQDHQGFSEKLFF
TRBV2	NA	16	TRBJ1-1	CASTGQAGYMNTEAFF
TRBV28	NA	16	TRBJ2-7	CASSLLGGLVLYEQYF
TRBV6-5	NA	13	TRBJ2-7	CAIRQSNSYEQYF
TRBV7-3	NA	14	TRBJ2-7	CASGTGLAGGEQYF
TRBV19	NA	13	TRBJ2-5	CASGTDEQETQYF
TRBV7-9	NA	12	TRBJ1-2	CASSLSGYGYTF
TRBV12-3/TRBV12-4	NA	13	TRBJ1-1	CASSSTGMAEAFF
TRBV9	NA	13	TRBJ1-2	CASSVRVRYGYTF
TRBV19	NA	17	TRBJ2-2	CASSQTWRALINGELFF
TRBV9	once	15	TRBJ2-1	CASSALTSGYNEQFF
TRBV10-3	NA	16	TRBJ2-7	CAISESPASGSREQYF
TRBV27	NA	16	TRBJ1-2	CASSSRGLGANYGYTF
TRBV6-2/TRBV6-3	NA	17	TRBJ1-5	CASSYNRRHPSNQPQHF
TRBV9	NA	13	TRBJ2-4	CASSKTQGDIQYF
TRBV30	NA	14	TRBJ2-1	CACRLAGGVNEQFF
TRBV28	NA	14	TRBJ2-2	CASVSLAGTGELFF
TRBV12-5	NA	16	TRBJ2-1	CASGLGGTGARNEQFF
TRBV13	NA	12	TRBJ1-3	CASSPSGRGILF
TRBV28	NA	14	TRBJ2-5	CAVNRGSAQETQYF